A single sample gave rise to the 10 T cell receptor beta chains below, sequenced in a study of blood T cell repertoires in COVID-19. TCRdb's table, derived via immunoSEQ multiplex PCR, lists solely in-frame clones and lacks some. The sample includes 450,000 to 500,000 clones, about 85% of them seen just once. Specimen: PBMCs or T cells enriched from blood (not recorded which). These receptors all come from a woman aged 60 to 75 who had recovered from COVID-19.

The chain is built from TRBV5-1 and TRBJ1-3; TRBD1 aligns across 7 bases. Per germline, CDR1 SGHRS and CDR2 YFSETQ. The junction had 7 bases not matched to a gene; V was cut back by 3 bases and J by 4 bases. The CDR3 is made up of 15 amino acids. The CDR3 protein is CASSSTGVAGNTIYF. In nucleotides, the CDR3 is TGCGCCAGCAGCTCCACAGGGGTAGCCGGAAACACCATATATTTT.

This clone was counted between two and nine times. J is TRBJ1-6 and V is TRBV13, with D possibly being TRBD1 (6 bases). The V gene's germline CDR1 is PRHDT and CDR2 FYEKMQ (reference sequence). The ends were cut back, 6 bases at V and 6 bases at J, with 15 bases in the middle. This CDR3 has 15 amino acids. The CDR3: CASSRQGYGNSPLHF. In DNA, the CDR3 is TGTGCCAGCAGTCGGCAGGGGTACGGTAATTCACCCCTCCACTTT.

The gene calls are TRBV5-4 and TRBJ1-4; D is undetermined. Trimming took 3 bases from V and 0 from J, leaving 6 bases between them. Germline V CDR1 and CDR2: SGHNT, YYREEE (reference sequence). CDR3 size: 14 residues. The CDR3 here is CASSSVATNEKLFF. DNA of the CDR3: TGTGCCAGCAGCTCGGTTGCAACTAATGAAAAACTGTTTTTT.

Here the CDR3 DNA reads TGTGCCAGCAGTTTGGGGCAGGGGCTAGCCTACGAGCAGTACTTC. Its protein product is CASSLGQGLAYEQYF. The rearrangement links TRBV27 to TRBJ2-7; TRBD1 is a possible D gene (6 bases). The CDR3 runs 15 residues. With 3 bases removed from V and 2 bases from J, the gap between germline ends came to 14 bases. The germline V gene encodes CDR1 MNHEY and CDR2 SMNVEV (reference sequence).

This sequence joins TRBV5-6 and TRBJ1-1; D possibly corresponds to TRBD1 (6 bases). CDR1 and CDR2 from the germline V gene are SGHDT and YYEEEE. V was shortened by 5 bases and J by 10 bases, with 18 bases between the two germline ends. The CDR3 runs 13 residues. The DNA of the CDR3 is TGTGCCAGCAGTCTGGAACAGGGCGGTGGAGCTTTCTTT. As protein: CASSLEQGGGAFF.

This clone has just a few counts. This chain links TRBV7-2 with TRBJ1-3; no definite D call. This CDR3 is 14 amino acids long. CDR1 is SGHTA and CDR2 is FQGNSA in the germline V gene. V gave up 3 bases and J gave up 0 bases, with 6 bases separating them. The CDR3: CASSFKSSGNTIYF. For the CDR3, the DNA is TGTGCCAGCAGCTTTAAGAGCTCTGGAAACACCATATATTTT. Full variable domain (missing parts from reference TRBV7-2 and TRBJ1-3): GAGVSQSPSNKVTEKGKDVELRCDPISGHTALYWYRQSLGQGLEFLIYFQGNSAPDKSGLPSDRFSAERTGGSVSTLTIQRTQQEDSAVYLCASSFKSSGNTIYFGEGSWLTVV.

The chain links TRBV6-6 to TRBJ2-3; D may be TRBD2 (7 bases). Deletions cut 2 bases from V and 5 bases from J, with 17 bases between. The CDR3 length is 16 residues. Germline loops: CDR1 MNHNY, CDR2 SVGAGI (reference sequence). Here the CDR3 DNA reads TGTGCCAGCAGTTACGGGGGACGGGGGGCAGGAGATACGCAGTATTTT. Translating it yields CASSYGGRGAGDTQYF.

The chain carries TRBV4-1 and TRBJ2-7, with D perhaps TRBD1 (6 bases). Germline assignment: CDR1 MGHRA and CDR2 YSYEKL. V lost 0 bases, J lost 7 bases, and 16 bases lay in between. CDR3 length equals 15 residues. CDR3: CASSQDQGPFWEQYF. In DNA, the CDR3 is TGCGCCAGCAGCCAAGATCAGGGGCCTTTTTGGGAGCAGTACTTC.

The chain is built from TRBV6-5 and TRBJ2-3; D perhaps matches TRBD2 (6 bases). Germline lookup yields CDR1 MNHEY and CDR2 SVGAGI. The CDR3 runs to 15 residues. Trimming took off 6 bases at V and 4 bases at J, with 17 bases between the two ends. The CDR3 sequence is CASRPAGGSADTQYF. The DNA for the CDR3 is TGTGCCAGCAGGCCGGCAGGAGGGAGTGCAGATACGCAGTATTTT.

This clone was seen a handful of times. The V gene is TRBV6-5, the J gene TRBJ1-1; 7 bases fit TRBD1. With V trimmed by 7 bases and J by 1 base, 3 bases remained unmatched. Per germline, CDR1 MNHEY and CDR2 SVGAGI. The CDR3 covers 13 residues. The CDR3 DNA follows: TGTGCCAGCAACGGACAGGCGAACACTGAAGCTTTCTTT. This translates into CASNGQANTEAFF.